The rows below give T cell receptor beta chains drawn from one sample of a study of breast tumors, draining lymph nodes, adjacent tissues. TCRdb analysed the multiplex PCR reads with MiXCR anew, one entry per CDR3 protein. The repertoire holds about 300,000 distinct CDR3 sequences, around 30% seen once, with about 1.2% in the top ten. Material for sequencing was axillary lymph node tissue. All receptors come from a female donor with breast cancer. Some clones in this sample may be carry-over from other donors' samples. Both conserved end residues are part of each CDR3. D genes are given only for firm matches.

D gene | V gene | CDR3 protein
TRBD2 | TRBV11-1 | CASSLGLAAPRGELFF
TRBD1 | TRBV7-2 | CASRAAGGLYEQYF
. | TRBV7-6 | CASSLALETQYF
. | TRBV7-9 | CASSVYLKGPDTQYF
TRBD1 | TRBV10-1 | CASSGDSERSTDTQYF
TRBD1 | TRBV9 | CASSVDAGTGRRANYGYTF
TRBD1 | TRBV7-9 | CASSSGTANSPLHF
TRBD2 | TRBV24-1 | CATREDLAGETYNEQFF
TRBD1 | TRBV29-1 | CSVEGTGLYEQYF
. | TRBV12-3/TRBV12-4 | CASSFSGNQETQYF
. | TRBV19 | CASSEVWPEETQYF
. | TRBV30 | CAWNRDAGQETQYF
. | TRBV11-2 | CASSLDRVDVRQQFYRTQFF
. | TRBV7-6 | CASSLLRETQYF
. | TRBV4-2 | CASSQDFRGEAFF